This TCR beta chain is from a study of blood T cells in healthy people across ages. It was with a sample-barcoded 5' primer and a J-beta primer mix that a second PCR of roughly 6 to 12 cycles was run. TCRdb passed the 5' RACE reads through MiXCR, listing each CDR3 protein once. Of fewer than 2,000,000 distinct CDR3 sequences detected, 35% to 50% appear once; the ten largest clones hold under 30%. Germline V gene sequence: CDR1 SGDLS, CDR2 YYNGEE. The CDR3 runs 15 residues. The junction had 8 bases not matched to a gene; V was cut back by 4 bases and J by 5 bases. The TCR was taken from a human donor in good health. The chain couples TRBV9 to TRBJ2-1, with 8 bases matching TRBD2. Sample: blood. In nucleotides, the CDR3 is TGTGCCAGCAGCTCCCGGCGTAGCGGGGACAATGAGCAGTTCTTC. Protein: CASSSRRSGDNEQFF.